This T cell receptor beta chain came from a study of response to subunit inactivated influenza vaccine. The CDR3 length is 14 residues. The V gene's germline CDR1 is DFQATT and CDR2 SNEGSKA (reference sequence). With 1 base removed from V and 7 bases from J, the gap between germline ends came to 14 bases. TCRdb re-called the RT-PCR reads with MiXCR, one entry per CDR3 protein. Among about 700,000 distinct CDR3 sequences listed, less than 15% were seen once. Findings and caveats of the study: A suggestion made by the authors is that each seasonal influenza vaccination recruits few new T cells.

This clonotype was picked up a small number of times. No antigen is known for it. The source material was PBMCs from blood, sampled 14 days before vaccination. The receptor was derived from a middle-aged man who received an inactivated influenza vaccine. This rearrangement joins TRBV20-1 to TRBJ2-1; no definite D call. The CDR3 protein is CSARVGQNPNEQFF. Here the CDR3 DNA reads TGCAGTGCTAGAGTAGGGCAAAACCCTAATGAGCAGTTCTTC.